This T cell receptor (beta chain) was obtained from a study of T cells in Graves' hyperthyroidism and ophthalmopathy. In this sample, this clonotype turned up many times. Amplification of TCR beta CDR3 regions used RNA as the template. The primer set for the first-round RT-PCR of the TCR CDR3 was HTBI. TCRdb fed the multiplex PCR reads into MiXCR, producing one record per CDR3 protein. In the table there are fewer than 750,000 distinct CDR3 sequences, roughly 14% of which are singletons. V was trimmed by 7 bases and J by 3 bases, leaving 20 bases between them. In germline, CDR1 is MNHEY, CDR2 SMNVEV (reference sequence). The CDR3 extends over 16 amino acids.

The sequence came from a woman aged 50 to 60 with Graves' ophthalmopathy. The sequencing sample was made of blood. The J gene is TRBJ2-3, the V gene TRBV27, with a weak D call TRBD2 (6 bases). This CDR3 is CASMWSSVKGTDTQYF. The CDR3 DNA is TGTGCCAGCATGTGGTCTAGCGTGAAGGGGACAGATACGCAGTATTTT.